This T cell receptor beta chain was recorded in a study of blood T cell repertoires in COVID-19. Study as a whole: Samples representing acute and convalescent COVID-19 were sourced from the United States, Italy and Spain.

In the original workflow: The authors estimated nucleated cell counts from reference gene primer amplification. Clones were read by immunoSEQ multiplex PCR, and TCRdb kept only the in-frame ones, dropping some. That table gives V, J and clone size, and the DNA gave D and trimming. The table lists 95,000 to 110,000 clones, around nine tenths of them singletons. This CDR3 has 14 amino acids. The V gene end was trimmed by 4 bases and the J gene end by 5 bases; junction bases not matched to a gene: 8. Germline CDR1 SGDLS, CDR2 YYNGEE. This chain uses TRBV9 with TRBJ2-5, with 7 nucleotides matching TRBD1. The sequenced material came from peripheral blood. The sequence was obtained from a human donor in a cohort sampled during active COVID-19. CDR3 DNA sequence: TGTGCCAGCAGCTTCACAGGGGCCGGCGAGACCCAGTACTTC. As protein: CASSFTGAGETQYF.